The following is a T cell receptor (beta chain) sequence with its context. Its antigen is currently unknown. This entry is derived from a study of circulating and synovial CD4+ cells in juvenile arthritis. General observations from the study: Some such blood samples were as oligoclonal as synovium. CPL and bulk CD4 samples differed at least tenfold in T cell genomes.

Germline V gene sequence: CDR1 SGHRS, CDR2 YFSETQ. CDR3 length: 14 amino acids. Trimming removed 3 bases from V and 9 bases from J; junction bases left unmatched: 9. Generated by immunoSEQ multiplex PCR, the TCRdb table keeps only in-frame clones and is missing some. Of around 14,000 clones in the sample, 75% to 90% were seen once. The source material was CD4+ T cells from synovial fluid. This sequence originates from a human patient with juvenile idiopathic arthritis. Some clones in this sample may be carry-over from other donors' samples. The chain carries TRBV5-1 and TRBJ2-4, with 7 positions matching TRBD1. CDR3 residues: CASSWTGPEGIQYF. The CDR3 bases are TGCGCCAGCAGCTGGACAGGTCCGGAAGGCATTCAGTACTTC. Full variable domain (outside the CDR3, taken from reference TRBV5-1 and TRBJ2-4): KAGVTQTPRYLIKTRGQQVTLSCSPISGHRSVSWYQQTPGQGLQFLFEYFSETQRNKGNFPGRFSGRQFSNSRSEMNVSTLELGDSALYLCASSWTGPEGIQYFGAGTRLSVL.